The 19 T cell receptor beta chains in this list originate from one sample, sequenced in a study of post-analysis software for immune sequencing data. For these receptors, no antigen is known. The TCR beta cDNA libraries carried unique molecular identifiers. TCRdb used MiXCR to reprocess the PCR reads, holding one entry per CDR3 protein. The sample has roughly 410,000 distinct CDR3 sequences, less than 40% seen once. Findings and limits, study-wide: Higher frequency in patients than in controls was seen for about five TRBV segments, with TRBV5-6, TRBV5-1 and TRBV20-1 among them.

The sequenced sample consisted of blood. These receptors originate from a girl aged 5-17 years with multiple sclerosis.

The chain recombines TRBV6-5 with TRBJ2-1, with 7 positions matching TRBD1. Germline values: CDR1 MNHEY, CDR2 SVGAGI. J lost 11 bases, V lost 0 bases, and 4 bases had no gene match. The CDR3 length is 13 residues. In DNA form, the CDR3 reads TGTGCCAGCAGTTACTCGACAGGGCTAAAGCAGTTCTTC. Translated: CASSYSTGLKQFF.

This clonotype has a handful of counts. CDR3 loop: CASKQGTADNEKLFF. DNA of the CDR3: TGTGCCAGCAAACAGGGGACAGCTGATAATGAAAAACTGTTTTTT. This sequence joins TRBV6-1 and TRBJ1-4; 7 nucleotides agree with TRBD1. The CDR3 is 15 residues long. The germline CDR1 and CDR2 sequences are MNHNS and SASEGT. With 7 bases clipped from V and 4 bases from J, the junction kept 9 bases outside the gene matches.

This rearrangement joins TRBV3-1 to TRBJ2-5; TRBD1 matches 9 bases. TRBJ2-7 matches the DNA end more closely, so the J call is doubtful. This CDR3 contains 13 residues. The germline CDR1 and CDR2 sequences are LGHDT and YNNKEL (reference sequence). This CDR3 is CASSRTGAVEQYF. CDR3 DNA sequence: TGTGCCAGCAGTCGGACAGGGGCGGTCGAGCAGTACTTC.

As regards this clonotype: An end of the junction does not agree with germline; a read error may underlie this. The chain recombines TRBV11-1 with TRBJ2-3, with D perhaps matching TRBD1 or TRBD2 (5 bases each). The CDR3 contains 15 residues. Germline CDR1 is SGHAT and CDR2 is FQDESV (reference sequence). The CDR3 DNA sequence: TGTGCCGGCAGCTTAACTAGAGGGGCTCCAGATACGCAGTATTTT. Translated: CAGSLTRGAPDTQYF.

This clonotype showed up many times. This chain joins TRBV30 and TRBJ1-1; D may be TRBD1 (6 bases). CDR3 length: 12 residues. V lost 8 bases, J lost 4 bases, and 14 bases lay in between. Germline lookup yields CDR1 GTSNPN and CDR2 SVGIG (reference sequence). The CDR3 is CATEQGSTEAFF. The CDR3 nucleotides read TGTGCCACGGAACAGGGATCCACTGAAGCTTTCTTT.

This clonotype has only one observation. The chain carries TRBV4-1 and TRBJ2-7; D could derive from TRBD1 or TRBD2 (5 bases each). The end of the DNA aligns better with TRBJ2-5, so the J call may be wrong. The CDR3 is 16 residues long. The germline V gene encodes CDR1 MGHRA and CDR2 YSYEKL. DNA for the CDR3: TGCGCCAGCAGCCCGTTAGCCCGGGGCCTTCAAGAGACCCAGTACTTC. Residues: CASSPLARGLQETQYF.

This clonotype came up a few times. The rearrangement links TRBV4-2 to TRBJ2-1, with 14 nucleotides matching TRBD2. After removal of 4 bases from V and 10 bases from J, the junction contained 12 bases not matched to a gene. The CDR3 length is 17 residues. Germline-derived CDR1 and CDR2 are LGHNA and YNFKEQ. The DNA for the CDR3 is TGTGCCAGCAGCCGCGGACTAGCGGGGGGTTCAGGTTGGGAGCAGTTCTTC. This gives the protein CASSRGLAGGSGWEQFF.

This clonotype has a handful of counts. This rearrangement joins TRBV7-9 to TRBJ1-2, with a possible D match to TRBD1 (5 bases). V was cut by 5 bases and J by 6 bases, with 13 bases left in between. Germline assignment: CDR1 SEHNR and CDR2 FQNEAQ (reference sequence). This CDR3 spans 13 amino acids. In nucleotides, the CDR3 is TGTGCCAGCAGCGTCCAGGGTGTGAATGGCTACACCTTC. This translates into CASSVQGVNGYTF. Full variable domain (remainder filled in from reference TRBV7-9 and TRBJ1-2): DTGVSQNPRHKITKRGQNVTFRCDPISEHNRLYWYRQTLGQGPEFLTYFQNEAQLEKSRLLSDRFSAERPKGSFSTLEIQRTEQGDSAMYLCASSVQGVNGYTFGSGTRLTVV.

The chain joins TRBV7-2 to TRBJ2-3, with 11 nucleotides matching TRBD2. J lost 1 base, V lost 2 bases, and 5 bases had no gene match. CDR1 SGHTA and CDR2 FQGNSA come from the germline V gene. This CDR3 has 17 residues. CDR3 nucleotides: TGTGCCAGCAGCTTAATCGGTAGCGGGGGGGGCACAGATACGCAGTATTTT. It codes for CASSLIGSGGGTDTQYF.

This clonotype was observed many times. The rearrangement links TRBV29-1 to TRBJ2-5; D uncertain. V was trimmed by 4 bases and J by 5 bases, leaving 11 bases between them. CDR3 length: 12 residues. Germline values: CDR1 SQVTM, CDR2 ANQGSEA. CDR3 region: CSVGNVVETQYF. The CDR3 DNA reads as TGCAGCGTTGGTAACGTTGTGGAGACCCAGTACTTC.

In its sample, this clonotype was seen a few times. This chain links TRBV27 with TRBJ1-4; unclear D gene. This CDR3 region has 16 residues. Trimming pared 2 bases from V and 0 bases from J, leaving 10 bases between. The germline V gene encodes CDR1 MNHEY and CDR2 SMNVEV (reference sequence). The CDR3 sequence is CASSLQPSATNEKLFF. DNA for the CDR3: TGTGCCAGCAGTTTACAGCCGTCAGCAACTAATGAAAAACTGTTTTTT.

This clonotype has a handful of counts. The V call is TRBV12-3 or TRBV12-4, the J call TRBJ2-7; 8 bases agree with TRBD1. J lost 6 bases, V lost 4 bases, and 20 bases had no gene match. CDR3 length equals 18 residues. CDR3 bases: TGTGCCAGCAGTTCCATCCGCTTTGACAGGGGCGGAGGGGTCGAGCAGTACTTC. It is translated as CASSSIRFDRGGGVEQYF.

V and J are TRBV10-3 and TRBJ2-5; D is possibly TRBD1 or TRBD2 (5 bases each). Germline lookup yields CDR1 ENHRY and CDR2 SYGVKD. V lost 6 bases to trimming and J lost 1 base, with 12 bases between them. The CDR3 loop spans 14 amino acids. The CDR3: CAIRERDGQETQYF. The CDR3 coding sequence is TGTGCCATCAGGGAGAGGGACGGCCAAGAGACCCAGTACTTC.

This clonotype was detected only a few times. The chain is built from TRBV5-4 and TRBJ2-1; 8 bases fit TRBD1. The germline gives CDR1 SGHNT, CDR2 YYREEE (reference sequence). V was clipped by 3 bases and J by 4 bases; unmatched bases: 6. There are 15 residues in the CDR3. Here the CDR3 reads CASSSPGTGYNEQFF. As DNA, the CDR3 is TGTGCCAGCAGCTCCCCCGGGACAGGTTACAATGAGCAGTTCTTC.

The V and J genes are TRBV7-2 and TRBJ1-2; 9 bases agree with TRBD1. The junction had 4 bases not matched to a gene; V was cut back by 5 bases and J by 3 bases. The germline V gene encodes CDR1 SGHTA and CDR2 FQGNSA. The CDR3 runs to 14 residues. CDR3 protein: CASSTTGGDYGYTF. Here the CDR3 DNA reads TGTGCCAGCAGCACTACAGGGGGCGACTATGGCTACACCTTC.

This clonotype was seen more than once but under ten times. The V gene is TRBV29-1, the J gene TRBJ2-5, with D maybe TRBD2 (6 bases). V was cut by 6 bases and J by 0 bases, with 14 bases left in between. Germline-derived CDR1 and CDR2 are SQVTM and ANQGSEA. This CDR3 is built from 14 residues. The CDR3 DNA reads TGCAGCGTACGGGTGGGGGGATACCAAGAGACCCAGTACTTC. It translates to CSVRVGGYQETQYF.

This chain uses TRBV24-1 with TRBJ1-1; tentatively, D is TRBD1 (6 bases). CDR1 is KGHDR, CDR2 SFDVKD, per germline. V gave up 10 bases and J gave up 5 bases, with 16 bases separating them. The CDR3 runs to 13 residues. The CDR3 loop reads CATSQGGKTEAFF. In DNA form, the CDR3 reads TGTGCCACATCCCAAGGGGGGAAGACTGAAGCTTTCTTT.

V gene TRBV6-4 combines with J gene TRBJ2-3, with D perhaps TRBD1 or TRBD2 (7 bases each). The CDR3 runs 12 residues. With 6 bases removed from V and 6 bases from J, the gap between germline ends came to 10 bases. Looked up from germline, CDR1 is MRHNA and CDR2 is SNTAGT. This CDR3 is CASSQGGDTQYF. DNA for the CDR3: TGTGCCAGCAGCCAGGGGGGGGATACGCAGTATTTT.

The CDR3 loop is CASSAATGARCTF. The CDR3 region has the DNA TGTGCCAGCAGCGCCGCCACAGGGGCTCGCTGCACCTTC. The chain employs TRBV9 and TRBJ1-2; 7 positions agree with TRBD1. This CDR3 comprises 13 residues. From germline, CDR1 is SGDLS and CDR2 YYNGEE. With 3 bases clipped from V and 13 bases from J, the junction kept 12 bases outside the gene matches.